The following is a T cell receptor beta chain sequence with its context. This sample stems from a study of blood T cell repertoires in COVID-19. Study overall: Samples of COVID-19 (acute and convalescent) were obtained from the United States, Italy and Spain.

Original processing notes: For nucleated cells, counts were estimated from reference gene primer amplification. Produced via immunoSEQ multiplex PCR; TCRdb's table is partial and in-frame only. V and J calls and clone size are as listed in that table; D and trimming were resolved from the DNA. The sample includes 110,000 to 150,000 clones, 75% to 85% of them seen just once. Trimming left V 5 bases short and J 0 bases short, with 8 bases between. This CDR3 is 15 amino acids long. Germline lookup yields CDR1 MNHEY and CDR2 SVGAGI. The chain carries TRBV6-5 and TRBJ2-6; D gene uncertain. Sample: peripheral blood. The receptor was derived from a woman older than 75 with acute or convalescent COVID-19. CDR3 sequence: CASSRDPSGANVLTF. The CDR3 region has the DNA TGTGCCAGCAGTCGCGATCCCTCTGGGGCCAACGTCCTGACTTTC.